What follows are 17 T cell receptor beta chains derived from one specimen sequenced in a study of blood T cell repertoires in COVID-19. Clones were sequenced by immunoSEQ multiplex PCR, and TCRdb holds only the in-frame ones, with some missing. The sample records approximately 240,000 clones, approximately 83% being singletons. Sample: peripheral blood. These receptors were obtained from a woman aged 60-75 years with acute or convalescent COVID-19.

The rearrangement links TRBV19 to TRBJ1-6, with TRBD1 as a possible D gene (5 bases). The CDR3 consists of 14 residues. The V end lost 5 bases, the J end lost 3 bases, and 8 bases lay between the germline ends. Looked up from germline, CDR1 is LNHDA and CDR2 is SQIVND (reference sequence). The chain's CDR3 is CASSFDSYNSPLHF. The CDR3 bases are TGTGCCAGTAGTTTTGACAGCTATAATTCACCCCTCCACTTT. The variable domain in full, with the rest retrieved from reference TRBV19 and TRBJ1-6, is DGGITQSPKYLFRKEGQNVTLSCEQNLNHDAMYWYRQDPGQGLRLIYYSQIVNDFQKGDIAEGYSVSREKKESFPLTVTSAQKNPTAFYLCASSFDSYNSPLHFGNGTRLTVT.

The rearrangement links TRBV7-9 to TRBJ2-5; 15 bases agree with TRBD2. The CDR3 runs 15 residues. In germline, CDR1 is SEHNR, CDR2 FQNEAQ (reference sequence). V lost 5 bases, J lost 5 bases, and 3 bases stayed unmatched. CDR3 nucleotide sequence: TGTGCCAGCAGCCGGACTAGCGGGGGGGTTGAGACCCAGTACTTC. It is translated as CASSRTSGGVETQYF.

CDR3 sequence: CASSTQLAGASYEQYF. The CDR3 DNA sequence: TGTGCCAGCAGTACCCAACTAGCGGGGGCTTCCTACGAGCAGTACTTC. The rearrangement joins TRBV6-2 or TRBV6-3 to TRBJ2-7; 11 bases align to TRBD2. Per germline, CDR1 MNHEY and CDR2 SVGEGT. The junction had 7 bases not matched to a gene; V was cut back by 5 bases and J by 1 base. This CDR3 has 16 residues.

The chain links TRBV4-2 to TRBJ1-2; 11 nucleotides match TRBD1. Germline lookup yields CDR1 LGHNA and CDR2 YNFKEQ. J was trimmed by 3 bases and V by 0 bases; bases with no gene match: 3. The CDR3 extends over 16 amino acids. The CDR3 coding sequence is TGTGCCAGCAGCCAAGACTGGACAGGGGGCCACTATGGCTACACCTTC. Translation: CASSQDWTGGHYGYTF.

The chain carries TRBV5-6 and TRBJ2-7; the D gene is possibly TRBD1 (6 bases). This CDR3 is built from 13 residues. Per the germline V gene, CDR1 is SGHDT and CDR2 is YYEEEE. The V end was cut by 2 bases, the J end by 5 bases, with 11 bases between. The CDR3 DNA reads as TGTGCCAGCAGCTTCAGGGGAAGGAACGAGCAGTACTTC. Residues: CASSFRGRNEQYF.

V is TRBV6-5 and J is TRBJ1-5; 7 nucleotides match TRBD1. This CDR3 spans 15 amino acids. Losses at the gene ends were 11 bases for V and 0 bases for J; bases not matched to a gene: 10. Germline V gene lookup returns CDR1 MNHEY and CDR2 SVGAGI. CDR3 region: CAGRDSLYSNQPQHF. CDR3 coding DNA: TGTGCCGGCCGGGACAGCCTCTATAGCAATCAGCCCCAGCATTTT.

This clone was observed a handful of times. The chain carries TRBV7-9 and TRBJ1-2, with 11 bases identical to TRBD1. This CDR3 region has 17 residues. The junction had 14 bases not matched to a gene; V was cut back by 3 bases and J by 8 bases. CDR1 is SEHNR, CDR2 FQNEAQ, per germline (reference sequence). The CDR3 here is CASSFNVGQGAFVGYTF. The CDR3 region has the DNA TGTGCCAGCAGCTTTAATGTTGGACAGGGGGCGTTTGTGGGCTACACCTTC.

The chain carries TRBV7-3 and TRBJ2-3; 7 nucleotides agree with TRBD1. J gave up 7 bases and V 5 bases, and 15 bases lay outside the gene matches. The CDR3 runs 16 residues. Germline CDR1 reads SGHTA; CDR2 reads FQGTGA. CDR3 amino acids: CASSLNPTGRAYTQYF. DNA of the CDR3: TGTGCCAGCAGCCTCAACCCGACAGGGCGGGCTTATACGCAGTATTTT. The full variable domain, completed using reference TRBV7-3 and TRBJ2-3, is GAGVSQTPSNKVTEKGKYVELRCDPISGHTALYWYRQSLGQGPEFLIYFQGTGAADDSGLPNDRFFAVRPEGSVSTLKIQRTERGDSAVYLCASSLNPTGRAYTQYFGPGTRLTVL.

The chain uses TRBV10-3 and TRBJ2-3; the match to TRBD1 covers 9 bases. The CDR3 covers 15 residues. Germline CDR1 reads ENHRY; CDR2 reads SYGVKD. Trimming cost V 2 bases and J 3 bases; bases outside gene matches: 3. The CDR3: CAISEGQGRTDTQYF. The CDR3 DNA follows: TGTGCCATCAGTGAGGGACAGGGGAGGACAGATACGCAGTATTTT.

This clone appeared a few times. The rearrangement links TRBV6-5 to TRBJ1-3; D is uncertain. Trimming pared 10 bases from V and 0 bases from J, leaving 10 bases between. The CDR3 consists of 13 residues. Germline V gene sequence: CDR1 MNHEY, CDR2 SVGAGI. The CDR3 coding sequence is TGTGCCACCCTAGGAGGCTCTGGAAACACCATATATTTT. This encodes CATLGGSGNTIYF.

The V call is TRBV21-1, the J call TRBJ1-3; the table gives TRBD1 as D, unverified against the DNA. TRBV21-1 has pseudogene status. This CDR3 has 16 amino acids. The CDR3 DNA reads TGTGCCAGCAGCAACACCAGGGCAGCCTCTGGAAACACCATATATTTT. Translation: CASSNTRAASGNTIYF.

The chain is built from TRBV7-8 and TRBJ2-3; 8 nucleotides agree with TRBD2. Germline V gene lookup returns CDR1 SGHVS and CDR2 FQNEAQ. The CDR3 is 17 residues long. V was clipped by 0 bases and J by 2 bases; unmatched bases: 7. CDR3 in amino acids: CASSLAVAGGATDTQYF. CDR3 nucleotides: TGTGCCAGCAGCTTAGCTGTGGCGGGGGGCGCCACAGATACGCAGTATTTT.

The DNA of the CDR3 is TGTGCCAGCAGCCAAGCAGGGGGCGAGTACACTGAAGCTTTCTTT. Protein: CASSQAGGEYTEAFF. The chain uses TRBV3-1 (or the pseudogene TRBV3-2) and TRBJ1-1, with 8 bases aligning to TRBD1. CDR3 length: 15 residues. The V gene's germline CDR1 is LGHDT and CDR2 YNNKEL (reference sequence). V was clipped by 1 base and J by 3 bases; unmatched bases: 4.

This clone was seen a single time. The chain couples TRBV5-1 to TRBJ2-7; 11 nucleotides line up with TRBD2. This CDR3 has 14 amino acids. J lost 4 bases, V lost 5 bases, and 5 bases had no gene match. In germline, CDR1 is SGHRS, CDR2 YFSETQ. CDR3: CASSSGTSGYEQYF. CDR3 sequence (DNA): TGCGCCAGCAGTTCCGGGACTAGCGGATACGAGCAGTACTTC.

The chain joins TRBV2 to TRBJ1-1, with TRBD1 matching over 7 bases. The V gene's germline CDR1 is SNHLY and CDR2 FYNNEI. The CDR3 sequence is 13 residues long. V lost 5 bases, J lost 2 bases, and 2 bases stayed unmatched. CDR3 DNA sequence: TGTGCCAGCAGTCAGGGGGGAAACACTGAAGCTTTCTTT. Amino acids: CASSQGGNTEAFF.

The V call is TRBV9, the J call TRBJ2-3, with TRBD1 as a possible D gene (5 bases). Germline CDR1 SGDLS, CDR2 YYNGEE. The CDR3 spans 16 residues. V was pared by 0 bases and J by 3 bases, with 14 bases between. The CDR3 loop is CASSVATWGQTDTQYF. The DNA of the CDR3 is TGTGCCAGCAGCGTAGCTACGTGGGGCCAAACAGATACGCAGTATTTT.

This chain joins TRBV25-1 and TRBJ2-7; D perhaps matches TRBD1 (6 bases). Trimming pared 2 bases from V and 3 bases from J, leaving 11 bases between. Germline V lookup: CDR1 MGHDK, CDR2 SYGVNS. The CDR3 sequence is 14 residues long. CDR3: CASSEPGVGYEQYF. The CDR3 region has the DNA TGTGCCAGCAGTGAACCAGGGGTGGGCTACGAGCAGTACTTC.